These 25 T cell receptor beta chains share one sample of origin, sequenced in a study of OX40 agonist ivuxolimab in advanced cancers. Sequenced by immunoSEQ multiplex PCR; TCRdb stores in-frame clones only, minus some. The sample includes 40,000 to 60,000 clones, 88% of them seen just once. This sample comprised CD4+ or CD8+ T cells sorted from blood, obtained in a trial of the OX40 agonist ivuxolimab. The source is an adult with an advanced solid tumor such as melanoma, head and neck, liver or kidney cancer.

This CDR3 is CASSFRTEATNEKLFF. In DNA, the CDR3 is TGTGCCAGCAGCTTCCGGACAGAAGCAACTAATGAAAAACTGTTTTTT. The V and J genes are TRBV5-6 and TRBJ1-4; D may be TRBD1 (6 bases). Deletions cut 2 bases from V and 0 bases from J, with 11 bases between. The CDR3 sequence is 16 residues long. The germline gives CDR1 SGHDT, CDR2 YYEEEE.

The chain links TRBV7-2 to TRBJ1-2, with D possibly matching TRBD1 (5 bases). This CDR3 is 14 amino acids long. Between the trimmed V and J ends, which lost 1 base and 7 bases, there was a span of 13 bases. Germline-derived CDR1 and CDR2 are SGHTA and FQGNSA. The CDR3 DNA is TGTGCCAGCAGCTTAGAGTGGGCAGGGCTTGGCTACACCTTC. Encoded protein: CASSLEWAGLGYTF.

This chain joins TRBV6-5 and TRBJ1-5; D unclear. Trimming took off 0 bases at V and 6 bases at J, with 12 bases between the two ends. This CDR3 is 15 amino acids long. The germline V gene encodes CDR1 MNHEY and CDR2 SVGAGI. The CDR3 DNA is TGTGCCAGCAGTTACTCAGGGCTCTCCCTTCAGCCCCAGCATTTT. Encoded protein: CASSYSGLSLQPQHF.

This chain links TRBV28 with TRBJ1-1; 7 bases fit TRBD1. Germline CDR1 is MDHEN and CDR2 is SYDVKM. The CDR3 covers 16 residues. V trimming: 1 base; J trimming: 5 bases; junction bases outside the gene matches: 10. CDR3 nucleotide sequence: TGTGCCAGCAGTTTATTCCCGACAGGGTGGAAAACTGAAGCTTTCTTT. This codes for CASSLFPTGWKTEAFF.

The J gene is TRBJ1-3, the V gene TRBV11-2; D ambiguous. The CDR3 spans 17 residues. Trimming stripped 2 bases from V and 0 bases from J, with 14 bases between. Germline V CDR1 and CDR2: SGHAT, FQNNGV. CDR3 sequence (DNA): TGTGCCAGCAGCTTAAGCCCTCAGCAGCGCTCTGGAAACACCATATATTTT. It encodes CASSLSPQQRSGNTIYF. The whole variable domain, filled in from reference TRBV11-2 and TRBJ1-3, reads EAGVAQSPRYKIIEKRQSVAFWCNPISGHATLYWYQQILGQGPKLLIQFQNNGVVDDSQLPKDRFSAERLKGVDSTLKIQPAKLEDSAVYLCASSLSPQQRSGNTIYFGEGSWLTVV.

The chain employs TRBV4-3 and TRBJ1-4; 10 bases agree with TRBD1. CDR3 size: 19 residues. Germline CDR1 is LGHNA and CDR2 is YSLEER. J gave up 6 bases and V 3 bases, and 16 bases lay outside the gene matches. CDR3 in DNA: TGCGCCAGCAGCCATGTTAGACAGGGGGCGGGTTTAGAGGATGAAAAACTGTTTTTT. Its protein is CASSHVRQGAGLEDEKLFF.

This clone came up once. The rearrangement joins TRBV27 to TRBJ2-1, with D perhaps matching TRBD2 (5 bases). The CDR3 length is 16 residues. Trimming removed 2 bases at V and 3 bases at J, with 14 bases between. CDR1 is MNHEY, CDR2 SMNVEV, per germline (reference sequence). Here the CDR3 DNA reads TGTGCCAGCAGTTTAGGTGCTGAGGGCCTCTACAATGAGCAGTTCTTC. Its translation: CASSLGAEGLYNEQFF.

The chain combines TRBV30 with TRBJ2-1; D not resolved. V was trimmed by 0 bases and J by 0 bases, leaving 9 bases between them. This CDR3 contains 15 residues. The germline V gene encodes CDR1 GTSNPN and CDR2 SVGIG (reference sequence). The CDR3 DNA is TGTGCCTGGAGTGTCCGGATGACCTCCTACAATGAGCAGTTCTTC. It is translated as CAWSVRMTSYNEQFF.

V gene TRBV19 combines with J gene TRBJ1-5; D ambiguous. The CDR3 runs 14 residues. Trimming pared 7 bases from V and 2 bases from J, leaving 12 bases between. Germline V gene sequence: CDR1 LNHDA, CDR2 SQIVND (reference sequence). CDR3 DNA sequence: TGTGCCAGTAAAGTGGGCGCGGGCAATCAGCCCCAGCATTTT. The encoded protein is CASKVGAGNQPQHF.

The chain has TRBV5-1 and TRBJ2-5, with 8 bases aligning to TRBD1. Germline assignment: CDR1 SGHRS and CDR2 YFSETQ. The CDR3 runs to 15 residues. The J segment lost 2 bases and the V segment lost 3 bases, leaving 6 bases of the junction unmatched. The CDR3 DNA reads as TGCGCCAGCAGCTCTTCCACAGGGGGGCAAGAGACCCAGTACTTC. Translation gives CASSSSTGGQETQYF. The full variable domain, rest sourced from reference TRBV5-1 and TRBJ2-5, is KAGVTQTPRYLIKTRGQQVTLSCSPISGHRSVSWYQQTPGQGLQFLFEYFSETQRNKGNFPGRFSGRQFSNSRSEMNVSTLELGDSALYLCASSSSTGGQETQYFGPGTRLLVL.

CDR3 coding DNA: TGTGCCAGCTCACCACCCGGGACGACCAGCAATCAGCCCCAGCATTTT. This translates into CASSPPGTTSNQPQHF. V gene TRBV18 combines with J gene TRBJ1-5; possibly TRBD1 for D (5 bases). Germline V gene lookup returns CDR1 KGHSH and CDR2 LQKENI. The CDR3 contains 16 residues. Trimming removed 0 bases at V and 1 base at J, with 10 bases between.

This sequence joins TRBV18 and TRBJ2-5; D is perhaps TRBD2 (6 bases). V was cut by 3 bases and J by 5 bases, with 19 bases left in between. This CDR3 contains 16 residues. Germline V gives CDR1 KGHSH, CDR2 LQKENI. CDR3 nucleotides: TGTGCCAGCTCACCGGCGGGGCCGCCGTTTAGGGAGACCCAGTACTTC. Its protein product is CASSPAGPPFRETQYF.

This chain connects TRBV19 to TRBJ1-1, with a weak D call TRBD1 (5 bases). Germline V gives CDR1 LNHDA, CDR2 SQIVND (reference sequence). V was trimmed by 3 bases and J by 4 bases, leaving 12 bases between them. The CDR3 runs 14 residues. The CDR3 region has the DNA TGTGCCAGTAGTATGGAGGGGCTCGGCACTGAAGCTTTCTTT. Residues: CASSMEGLGTEAFF.

Only one count was recorded for this clone. This sequence joins TRBV28 and TRBJ2-7, with D tentatively TRBD1 (6 bases). CDR3 size: 14 residues. Trimming took 7 bases from V and 5 from J, leaving 18 bases between them. CDR1 is MDHEN, CDR2 SYDVKM, per germline. The CDR3 is CASMGTPPADEQYF. The DNA of the CDR3 is TGTGCCAGCATGGGGACACCACCCGCGGACGAGCAGTACTTC.

The rearrangement joins TRBV7-9 to TRBJ2-3; 13 bases match TRBD2. The CDR3 extends over 19 amino acids. CDR1 is SEHNR, CDR2 FQNEAQ, per germline (reference sequence). The V segment lost 4 bases and the J segment 0 bases; nucleotides outside the gene matches: 10. CDR3 nucleotides: TGTGCCAGCAGCTCCGACGGACTAGCGGGGGCGACTAGCACAGATACGCAGTATTTT. This gives the protein CASSSDGLAGATSTDTQYF.

The V and J genes are TRBV7-8 and TRBJ2-7, with D uncertain. Looked up from germline, CDR1 is SGHVS and CDR2 is FQNEAQ. V gave up 5 bases and J gave up 2 bases, with 16 bases separating them. The CDR3 loop spans 15 amino acids. The CDR3 DNA follows: TGTGCCAGCAGCATAGAAGCGCAGTTTACCTACGAGCAGTACTTC. Translating gives CASSIEAQFTYEQYF.

The V call is TRBV5-4, the J call TRBJ1-2, with a weak D call TRBD1 (6 bases). This CDR3 region has 14 residues. The germline CDR1 and CDR2 sequences are SGHNT and YYREEE (reference sequence). Trimming pared 5 bases from V and 8 bases from J, leaving 19 bases between. CDR3 sequence (DNA): TGTGCCAGCAGTCCGCCTGACAGGCTAGGAGGCTACACCTTC. Translation: CASSPPDRLGGYTF.

This sequence joins TRBV28 and TRBJ1-5; no clear D. The CDR3 sequence is 14 residues long. Trimming took 6 bases from V and 4 from J, leaving 13 bases between them. Germline lookup yields CDR1 MDHEN and CDR2 SYDVKM. For the CDR3, the DNA is TGTGCCAGCAGGGGCGGGTCATTGAATCAGCCCCAGCATTTT. Encoded protein: CASRGGSLNQPQHF.

This clone was detected once. The chain uses TRBV7-2 and TRBJ2-5; D is perhaps TRBD2 (6 bases). Trimming shortened V by 5 bases and J by 8 bases, and 18 bases separated the two germline ends. Germline V gives CDR1 SGHTA, CDR2 FQGNSA. The CDR3 is 14 residues long. The CDR3 spells CASSLDGLARTQYF. The CDR3 DNA reads TGTGCCAGCAGCCTCGACGGGCTAGCGAGAACCCAGTACTTC. The variable domain in full, completed from reference TRBV7-2 and TRBJ2-5, reads GAGVSQSPSNKVTEKGKDVELRCDPISGHTALYWYRQSLGQGLEFLIYFQGNSAPDKSGLPSDRFSAERTGGSVSTLTIQRTQQEDSAVYLCASSLDGLARTQYFGPGTRLLVL.

The chain joins TRBV29-1 to TRBJ1-2; TRBD1 matches at 7 bases. The V gene's germline CDR1 is SQVTM and CDR2 ANQGSEA. The CDR3 sequence is 16 residues long. J was trimmed by 1 base and V by 6 bases; bases with no gene match: 14. CDR3 bases: TGCAGCGTCTTACCCGCCAGGGGGAGGAGTAACTATGGCTACACCTTC. This encodes CSVLPARGRSNYGYTF.

The chain links TRBV6-5 to TRBJ2-7, with D perhaps matching TRBD2 (6 bases). Germline lookup yields CDR1 MNHEY and CDR2 SVGAGI. The CDR3 runs 11 residues. Trimming cost V 9 bases and J 7 bases, with 13 bases left between them. The CDR3 protein is CASSYRGEQYF. The CDR3 DNA sequence: TGTGCCAGTTCCTACCGGGGGGAGCAGTACTTC.

This clone was observed a single time. The chain carries TRBV19 and TRBJ2-6; D call uncertain. Trimming removed 8 bases at V and 2 bases at J, with 10 bases between. Germline CDR1 is LNHDA and CDR2 is SQIVND (reference sequence). The CDR3 sequence is 14 residues long. CDR3 bases: TGTGCCAGTGATCCAGCCCCTGGGGCCAACGTCCTGACTTTC. Its translation is CASDPAPGANVLTF.

This chain uses TRBV5-1 with TRBJ2-1; the match to TRBD2 covers 11 bases. This CDR3 is built from 15 residues. Trimming removed 4 bases from V and 7 bases from J; junction bases left unmatched: 7. The germline V gene has CDR1 SGHRS and CDR2 YFSETQ. CDR3: CASSLTSGVGNEQFF. CDR3 in DNA: TGCGCCAGCAGCCTGACTAGCGGGGTAGGGAATGAGCAGTTCTTC.

The chain couples TRBV7-3 to TRBJ2-7; perhaps D is TRBD1 or TRBD2 (6 bases each). The CDR3 has 13 residues. The V and J ends lost 3 bases and 7 bases respectively, with 13 bases between them. Germline-derived CDR1 and CDR2 are SGHTA and FQGTGA. The CDR3 sequence: CASSFGGGGEQYF. CDR3 bases: TGTGCCAGCAGCTTCGGAGGGGGAGGTGAGCAGTACTTC.

The genes are TRBV30 and TRBJ1-4; possible D gene TRBD1, 6 bases. Germline CDR1 GTSNPN, CDR2 SVGIG (reference sequence). V lost 7 bases to trimming and J lost 0 bases, with 12 bases between them. This CDR3 contains 14 residues. CDR3 loop: CAFKGGATNEKLFF. The CDR3 region has the DNA TGTGCCTTTAAAGGGGGAGCAACTAATGAAAAACTGTTTTTT.